A single sample is the source of the 22 T cell receptor beta chains below, sequenced in a study of blood T cells in healthy people across ages. For the second PCR, which ran for about 6 to 11 cycles, a sample-barcoded 5' primer and a J-beta primer mix were used. TCRdb analysed the 5' RACE reads with MiXCR anew, one entry per CDR3 protein. Of roughly 680,000 distinct CDR3 sequences in the sample, 45% to 60% were seen once. Sequencing input: blood. The receptor set was obtained from an elderly woman in good health.

CDR3 amino acids: CSASQQGAADTQYF. The CDR3 nucleotides read TGCAGCGCGTCACAACAGGGGGCGGCAGATACGCAGTATTTT. V is TRBV29-1 and J is TRBJ2-3; 9 bases are a match to TRBD1. CDR1 and CDR2 from the germline V gene are SQVTM and ANQGSEA. CDR3 length: 14 residues. With V trimmed by 7 bases and J by 4 bases, 9 bases remained unmatched.

This rearrangement joins TRBV7-2 to TRBJ2-4; no definite D call. The DNA end is a closer match to TRBJ2-5, so the J assignment may be wrong. Germline CDR1 SGHTA, CDR2 FQGNSA. The CDR3 extends over 15 amino acids. The DNA for the CDR3 is TGTGCCAGCAGCTTAAAGGGTTGGGATAAAGAGACCCAGTACTTC. Its translation: CASSLKGWDKETQYF.

This clonotype was seen just once. The V call is TRBV7-9, the J call TRBJ2-1, with 12 bases fitting TRBD2. CDR3 length equals 16 residues. The germline CDR1 and CDR2 sequences are SEHNR and FQNEAQ (reference sequence). Losses at the gene ends were 7 bases for V and 6 bases for J; bases not matched to a gene: 10. CDR3 amino acids: CASTRRTSGNFNEQFF. For the CDR3, the DNA is TGTGCCAGCACCCGGAGGACTAGCGGGAATTTCAATGAGCAGTTCTTC. Complete variable domain (other parts from reference TRBV7-9 and TRBJ2-1): DTGVSQNPRHKITKRGQNVTFRCDPISEHNRLYWYRQTLGQGPEFLTYFQNEAQLEKSRLLSDRFSAERPKGSFSTLEIQRTEQGDSAMYLCASTRRTSGNFNEQFFGPGTRLTVL.

V gene TRBV12-3 or TRBV12-4 combines with J gene TRBJ1-3; D not certain. This CDR3 region has 14 residues. V was shortened by 11 bases and J by 0 bases, with 14 bases between the two germline ends. This CDR3 reads CAVGSGDSGNTIYF. CDR3 nucleotides: TGTGCCGTAGGGAGTGGGGACTCTGGAAACACCATATATTTT.

This clonotype came up a few times. The chain recombines TRBV9 with TRBJ2-2, with 8 bases fitting TRBD1. The CDR3 has 14 residues. The V gene end was trimmed by 7 bases and the J gene end by 3 bases; junction bases not matched to a gene: 5. Germline CDR1 SGDLS, CDR2 YYNGEE. The CDR3 DNA reads TGTGCCAGCCGCCCAGGGGGCGACACCGGGGAGCTGTTTTTT. Translating gives CASRPGGDTGELFF.

A word on this clonotype: With a much larger clone just one base away, this may be a read error. The genes are TRBV24-1 and TRBJ2-1, with 9 bases fitting TRBD2. The CDR3 consists of 13 residues. The germline V gene has CDR1 KGHDR and CDR2 SFDVKD. V gave up 9 bases and J gave up 10 bases; unmatched junction bases: 9. The CDR3 protein is CATEGPAGGEQFF. CDR3 nucleotide sequence: TGTGCCACCGAGGGACCAGCGGGAGGCGAGCAGTTCTTC.

This clonotype was found many times. This chain connects TRBV7-3 to TRBJ2-5; tentatively, D is TRBD1 or TRBD2 (6 bases each). CDR1 and CDR2 (germline): SGHTA, FQGTGA. Trimming took 1 base from V and 4 from J, leaving 13 bases between them. The CDR3 covers 15 residues. CDR3 in amino acids: CASSLRGAGLETQYF. Written as DNA, the CDR3 is TGTGCCAGCAGCTTAAGGGGGGCTGGTTTAGAGACCCAGTACTTC.

In this sample, this clonotype turned up many times. The rearrangement joins TRBV29-1 to TRBJ2-1; D possibly corresponds to TRBD1 (5 bases). The CDR3 has 13 amino acids. Germline V gene lookup returns CDR1 SQVTM and CDR2 ANQGSEA. Trimming removed 5 bases from V and 3 bases from J, with 11 bases in between. The chain's CDR3 is CSVWSRDYNEQFF. CDR3 nucleotides: TGCAGCGTTTGGAGCAGGGACTACAATGAGCAGTTCTTC.

The V gene is TRBV7-9, the J gene TRBJ2-2; D is unclear. Trimming pared 5 bases from V and 6 bases from J, leaving 7 bases between. Germline assignment: CDR1 SEHNR and CDR2 FQNEAQ (reference sequence). This CDR3 is 12 amino acids long. CDR3 sequence reads: CASSRAAGELFF. Written as DNA, the CDR3 is TGTGCCAGCAGCCGGGCTGCCGGGGAGCTGTTTTTT.

J is TRBJ2-2 and V is TRBV9; 9 bases match TRBD2. The CDR3 consists of 18 residues. CDR1 is SGDLS, CDR2 YYNGEE, per germline. J gave up 1 base and V 0 bases, and 7 bases lay outside the gene matches. The CDR3 nucleotides read TGTGCCAGCAGCGTAGCTTCGCGGGGGGGCCTGAACACCGGGGAGCTGTTTTTT. Protein: CASSVASRGGLNTGELFF.

This clonotype was seen ten or more times. This chain connects TRBV7-2 to TRBJ2-5, with no clear D. This CDR3 has 15 amino acids. With 2 bases removed from V and 4 bases from J, the gap between germline ends came to 14 bases. Germline values: CDR1 SGHTA, CDR2 FQGNSA. CDR3 DNA: TGTGCCAGCAGCTTATCTCCGGGCGCGAGAGAGACCCAGTACTTC. Protein product: CASSLSPGARETQYF.

The chain combines TRBV20-1 with TRBJ1-2, with 7 bases that match TRBD1. The CDR3 runs 14 residues. In germline, CDR1 is DFQATT, CDR2 SNEGSKA (reference sequence). After removal of 6 bases from V and 0 bases from J, the junction contained 7 bases not matched to a gene. This CDR3 is CSAGGQEANYGYTF. The CDR3 nucleotides are TGCAGTGCGGGCGGACAGGAAGCTAACTATGGCTACACCTTC.

This clonotype was observed a few times. The chain recombines TRBV6-5 with TRBJ1-3, with a tentative D call TRBD1 (6 bases). This CDR3 contains 13 residues. Germline CDR1 reads MNHEY; CDR2 reads SVGAGI. Trimming stripped 8 bases from V and 1 base from J, with 9 bases between. The CDR3 reads CASHQGSGNTIYF. In nucleotides, the CDR3 is TGTGCCAGCCACCAGGGGTCTGGAAACACCATATATTTT.

The chain has TRBV27 and TRBJ1-1; D remains unclear. The CDR3 is 14 amino acids. V was clipped by 3 bases and J by 0 bases, with 8 bases between them. Germline CDR1 reads MNHEY; CDR2 reads SMNVEV (reference sequence). The CDR3 reads CASSFKAMNTEAFF. The CDR3 DNA reads as TGTGCCAGCAGTTTTAAAGCCATGAACACTGAAGCTTTCTTT.

The V call is TRBV5-1, the J call TRBJ1-2; TRBD1 might be the D (6 bases). Trimming removed 5 bases at V and 6 bases at J, with 20 bases between. The CDR3 has 15 amino acids. Germline V gene lookup returns CDR1 SGHRS and CDR2 YFSETQ. CDR3 coding DNA: TGCGCCAGCAGTCGTCGCGGGACACCGGGCGATGGCTACACCTTC. As protein: CASSRRGTPGDGYTF.

This clonotype was counted ten times or more. The chain is built from TRBV5-1 and TRBJ2-1, with 7 bases fitting TRBD2. Germline V lookup: CDR1 SGHRS, CDR2 YFSETQ. This CDR3 has 15 residues. V trimming: 0 bases; J trimming: 6 bases; junction bases outside the gene matches: 6. In DNA, the CDR3 is TGCGCCAGCAGCTTGGCGAGCGGGGTCACCAATGAGCAGTTCTTC. Protein: CASSLASGVTNEQFF.

This clonotype was counted a single time. The rearrangement links TRBV2 to TRBJ2-4; D gene uncertain. The V and J ends lost 5 bases and 14 bases respectively, with 13 bases between them. The CDR3 extends over 11 amino acids. The germline CDR1 and CDR2 sequences are SNHLY and FYNNEI. This chain's CDR3 is CASSFSISEYF. DNA of the CDR3: TGTGCCAGCAGTTTCTCCATAAGTGAGTACTTC.

This rearrangement joins TRBV28 to TRBJ2-2, with unresolved D. V was shortened by 6 bases and J by 3 bases, with 5 bases between the two germline ends. The CDR3 totals 12 residues. Germline values: CDR1 MDHEN, CDR2 SYDVKM. Here the CDR3 reads CASRGYTGELFF. CDR3 DNA: TGTGCCAGCAGGGGATACACCGGGGAGCTGTTTTTT.

The chain has TRBV2 and TRBJ2-1; D remains unclear. Looked up from germline, CDR1 is SNHLY and CDR2 is FYNNEI. The CDR3 is 13 amino acids. Between the trimmed V and J ends, which lost 7 bases and 9 bases, there was a span of 16 bases. The CDR3 region has the DNA TGTGCCAGCATGAATATAGGGTCAGTTGAGCAGTTCTTC. Translated: CASMNIGSVEQFF.

This clonotype occurred many times. This chain links TRBV2 with TRBJ2-1; no reliable D call. The germline V and J ends were trimmed by 2 bases and 9 bases, with 2 bases remaining between them. The CDR3 is 10 amino acids. Per germline, CDR1 SNHLY and CDR2 FYNNEI. The CDR3 is CASSESEQFF. The CDR3 DNA reads TGTGCCAGCAGTGAATCTGAGCAGTTCTTC.

The rearrangement joins TRBV2 to TRBJ1-2, with D possibly TRBD1 on 5 matching bases. CDR1 and CDR2 from the germline V gene are SNHLY and FYNNEI. Trimming shortened V by 4 bases and J by 5 bases, and 17 bases separated the two germline ends. This CDR3 has 15 residues. The CDR3 DNA sequence: TGTGCCAGCAGTGGGGAGGCTGCGCGGGGGTATGGCTACACCTTC. Translating it yields CASSGEAARGYGYTF.

This clonotype was counted ten times or more. This chain uses TRBV7-9 with TRBJ1-2; D is unresolved. CDR1 is SEHNR and CDR2 is FQNEAQ in the germline V gene (reference sequence). This CDR3 has 13 amino acids. Trimming stripped 5 bases from V and 8 bases from J, with 15 bases between. The DNA for the CDR3 is TGTGCCAGCAGCCCGATAGCCCTTATAGGCTACACCTTC. It translates to CASSPIALIGYTF.